The 28 T cell receptor beta chains below come from one sample, sequenced in a study of blood T cell repertoires in COVID-19. Sequencing was performed with immunoSEQ multiplex PCR; in TCRdb, only in-frame clones are kept and a portion is missing. The repertoire has approximately 140,000 clones, 81% of them found once; the top ten carry 7% to 9%. Input material: peripheral blood. The receptors stem from a human donor with acute or convalescent COVID-19. The donor label of this sample is uncertain.

The rearrangement links TRBV19 to TRBJ2-2; D not resolved. The V gene's germline CDR1 is LNHDA and CDR2 SQIVND (reference sequence). V was pared by 11 bases and J by 5 bases, with 24 bases between. The CDR3 is 16 amino acids. CDR3: CAVKALLASGTGELFF. The CDR3 DNA follows: TGTGCCGTGAAGGCCCTTTTGGCATCCGGGACCGGGGAGCTGTTTTTT.

This clone was seen a handful of times. V usage is TRBV27 and J usage is TRBJ2-1; D is perhaps TRBD2 (6 bases). Germline V gives CDR1 MNHEY, CDR2 SMNVEV (reference sequence). The CDR3 is made up of 16 amino acids. V lost 3 bases and J 3 bases, leaving 15 bases between the germline ends. The CDR3 DNA is TGTGCCAGCAGTTTTTCGATAGCCGGGGGCTACAATGAGCAGTTCTTC. It specifies CASSFSIAGGYNEQFF.

This clone was counted ten times or more. The genes are TRBV6-6 and TRBJ1-2; D is unresolved. Trimming took off 5 bases at V and 4 bases at J, with 20 bases between the two ends. This CDR3 has 16 residues. The germline V gene encodes CDR1 MNHNY and CDR2 SVGAGI (reference sequence). In DNA, the CDR3 is TGTGCCAGCAGTGCCTATCTAAGCGAGGGTGGCTATGGCTACACCTTC. This codes for CASSAYLSEGGYGYTF.

The gene calls are TRBV7-6 and TRBJ2-7; perhaps TRBD2 as D (6 bases). Germline V gene lookup returns CDR1 SGHVS and CDR2 FNYEAQ. V lost 2 bases to trimming and J lost 4 bases, with 12 bases between them. There are 14 residues in the CDR3. The CDR3 sequence is CASSLSREAYEQYF. CDR3 coding DNA: TGTGCCAGCAGCTTAAGCAGGGAGGCGTACGAGCAGTACTTC.

This chain joins TRBV5-4 and TRBJ1-1; TRBD1 matches 9 bases. Losses at the gene ends were 3 bases for V and 9 bases for J; bases not matched to a gene: 6. The germline V gene encodes CDR1 SGHNT and CDR2 YYREEE (reference sequence). CDR3 length: 13 residues. The CDR3 DNA follows: TGTGCCAGCAGCTGGGGGACAGGGAGTCAAGCTTTCTTT. Amino acid sequence: CASSWGTGSQAFF.

The chain couples TRBV7-2 to TRBJ1-2, with D perhaps TRBD1 (5 bases). V was shortened by 0 bases and J by 3 bases, with 8 bases between the two germline ends. Germline loops: CDR1 SGHTA, CDR2 FQGNSA. The CDR3 totals 14 residues. CDR3 nucleotide sequence: TGTGCCAGCAGCTTAGCAGGGGAGGACTATGGCTACACCTTC. Translating gives CASSLAGEDYGYTF.

The chain links TRBV18 to TRBJ1-2, with TRBD1 matching over 8 bases. Losses at the gene ends were 6 bases for V and 6 bases for J; bases not matched to a gene: 9. The V gene's germline CDR1 is KGHSH and CDR2 LQKENI. The CDR3 is made up of 14 amino acids. CDR3 DNA: TGTGCCAGCTCCCTCGGACAGGGAGGCCATGGCTACACCTTC. Its translation: CASSLGQGGHGYTF.

The chain uses TRBV3-1 (or the pseudogene TRBV3-2) and TRBJ1-1; no reliable D call. The germline CDR1 and CDR2 sequences are LGHDT and YNNKEL (reference sequence). Trimming took 0 bases from V and 1 from J, leaving 9 bases between them. There are 15 residues in the CDR3. The CDR3 DNA reads TGTGCCAGCAGCCAAGAGGGCCCGAGGAACACTGAAGCTTTCTTT. Amino acid sequence: CASSQEGPRNTEAFF.

The gene calls are TRBV7-9 and TRBJ2-3, with TRBD2 as a possible D gene (7 bases). The CDR3 has 13 residues. V dropped 6 bases and J dropped 5 bases, with 12 bases sitting between them. CDR1 and CDR2 from the germline V gene are SEHNR and FQNEAQ (reference sequence). As DNA, the CDR3 is TGTGCCAGCAGTTTAAGGGGGGGAGATACGCAGTATTTT. Translating it yields CASSLRGGDTQYF.

This chain connects TRBV27 to TRBJ1-6, with a tentative D call TRBD1 (5 bases). The CDR3 runs 16 residues. Trimming stripped 2 bases from V and 7 bases from J, with 15 bases between. The germline V gene has CDR1 MNHEY and CDR2 SMNVEV (reference sequence). CDR3 sequence reads: CASSLRPRAGNSPLHF. The CDR3 DNA reads TGTGCCAGCAGTTTACGTCCGAGAGCAGGGAATTCACCCCTCCACTTT.

The chain uses TRBV10-3 and TRBJ2-1, with 9 bases identical to TRBD1. Germline CDR1 ENHRY, CDR2 SYGVKD. After removal of 5 bases from V and 1 base from J, the junction contained 6 bases not matched to a gene. The CDR3 is made up of 16 amino acids. The CDR3 coding sequence is TGTGCCATCAGTCCCAAGGGGACAGGGTCCTACAATGAGCAGTTCTTC. Encoded protein: CAISPKGTGSYNEQFF.

The V call is TRBV12-3 or TRBV12-4, the J call TRBJ1-2, with a possible D match to TRBD1 (5 bases). This CDR3 region has 11 residues. V was clipped by 8 bases and J by 7 bases, with 11 bases between them. For the CDR3, the DNA is TGTGCCAGCGGCCAGGGATTTGGCTACACCTTC. Its translation: CASGQGFGYTF.

The J gene is TRBJ2-1, the V gene TRBV5-4; D is perhaps TRBD1 (6 bases). V dropped 0 bases and J dropped 0 bases, with 10 bases sitting between them. Germline CDR1 SGHNT, CDR2 YYREEE (reference sequence). The CDR3 covers 16 residues. The CDR3 is CASSLEAGDSYNEQFF. CDR3 coding DNA: TGTGCCAGCAGCTTGGAAGCAGGGGACTCCTACAATGAGCAGTTCTTC.

V and J are TRBV19 and TRBJ1-3; D possibly corresponds to TRBD1 (5 bases). CDR3 size: 14 residues. Trimming stripped 4 bases from V and 4 bases from J, with 11 bases between. Germline CDR1 and CDR2: LNHDA and SQIVND (reference sequence). The CDR3 DNA reads as TGTGCCAGTAGTACCCCAGGGTTAGGAAACACCATATATTTT. This sequence encodes CASSTPGLGNTIYF. Combining the CDR3 with reference TRBV19 and TRBJ1-3 gives the whole variable domain DGGITQSPKYLFRKEGQNVTLSCEQNLNHDAMYWYRQDPGQGLRLIYYSQIVNDFQKGDIAEGYSVSREKKESFPLTVTSAQKNPTAFYLCASSTPGLGNTIYFGEGSWLTVV.

This clone was detected only once. This chain joins TRBV11-2 and TRBJ1-1, with TRBD1 as a possible D gene (5 bases). The CDR3 has 14 amino acids. V dropped 0 bases and J dropped 6 bases, with 11 bases sitting between them. The germline CDR1 and CDR2 sequences are SGHAT and FQNNGV. The CDR3 bases are TGTGCCAGCAGCTTAGAGCCAGGGATCTCTGAAGCTTTCTTT. It encodes CASSLEPGISEAFF. Full variable domain (outside the CDR3, taken from reference TRBV11-2 and TRBJ1-1): EAGVAQSPRYKIIEKRQSVAFWCNPISGHATLYWYQQILGQGPKLLIQFQNNGVVDDSQLPKDRFSAERLKGVDSTLKIQPAKLEDSAVYLCASSLEPGISEAFFGQGTRLTVV.

The chain recombines TRBV14 with TRBJ1-6; 7 nucleotides agree with TRBD1. Germline V lookup: CDR1 SGHDN, CDR2 FVKESK. The ends lost 0 bases at V and 7 bases at J; junction bases unmatched: 6. The CDR3 covers 16 residues. The CDR3 DNA reads TGTGCCAGCAGCCAAGATCGGGGACAGAGGAATTCACCCCTCCACTTT. As protein: CASSQDRGQRNSPLHF.

This clone was counted between two and nine times. The V and J genes are TRBV10-3 and TRBJ2-2, with D possibly TRBD2 on 5 matching bases. From germline, CDR1 is ENHRY and CDR2 SYGVKD. This CDR3 is 15 amino acids long. The V and J ends lost 0 bases and 3 bases respectively, with 8 bases between them. The CDR3 sequence: CAISESPGDTGELFF. CDR3 sequence (DNA): TGTGCCATCAGTGAGTCCCCCGGGGACACCGGGGAGCTGTTTTTT.

This clone was found a few times. The DNA for the CDR3 is TGCGCCAGCAGCCAGGGGTCAGGGACTGAAGCTTTCTTT. Amino acids: CASSQGSGTEAFF. The chain links TRBV5-1 to TRBJ1-1; perhaps TRBD1 as D (6 bases). The germline V gene encodes CDR1 SGHRS and CDR2 YFSETQ. The CDR3 length is 13 residues. The V end was cut by 4 bases, the J end by 5 bases, with 12 bases between.

The DNA for the CDR3 is TGTGCCAGTAGTATAGTAGCGGCAGATACGCAGTATTTT. Its protein product is CASSIVAADTQYF. The J gene is TRBJ2-3, the V gene TRBV19, with D perhaps matching TRBD2 (6 bases). CDR3 length: 13 amino acids. V lost 1 base to trimming and J lost 4 bases, with 6 bases between them. In germline, CDR1 is LNHDA, CDR2 SQIVND (reference sequence). Looking up the rest from reference TRBV19 and TRBJ2-3 gives the full variable domain: DGGITQSPKYLFRKEGQNVTLSCEQNLNHDAMYWYRQDPGQGLRLIYYSQIVNDFQKGDIAEGYSVSREKKESFPLTVTSAQKNPTAFYLCASSIVAADTQYFGPGTRLTVL.

The table lists this clone with a count of one. DNA of the CDR3: TGTGCCAGCAGCCCCACGGCGGGGGTTTCAGCCAAAAACATTCAGTACTTC. Encoded protein: CASSPTAGVSAKNIQYF. The chain couples TRBV9 to TRBJ2-4; TRBD2 agrees at 7 bases. The ends lost 4 bases at V and 0 bases at J; junction bases unmatched: 10. The germline CDR1 and CDR2 sequences are SGDLS and YYNGEE. This CDR3 is 17 amino acids long.

The genes are TRBV30 and TRBJ1-2; unclear D gene. The CDR3 consists of 12 residues. CDR1 GTSNPN and CDR2 SVGIG come from the germline V gene (reference sequence). Between the trimmed V and J ends, which lost 3 bases and 0 bases, there was a span of 5 bases. DNA of the CDR3: TGTGCCTGGAGAGTAGCTAACTATGGCTACACCTTC. It specifies CAWRVANYGYTF.

The chain has TRBV2 and TRBJ2-7, with a possible D match to TRBD2 (6 bases). V lost 11 bases and J lost 1, with 9 bases in between. The CDR3 is 11 residues long. Germline V gene data show CDR1 as SNHLY and CDR2 as FYNNEI. CDR3 region: CAGGFSYEQYF. As DNA, the CDR3 is TGTGCCGGGGGGTTTTCCTACGAGCAGTACTTC. Drawing the rest from reference TRBV2 and TRBJ2-7, the complete variable domain is EPEVTQTPSHQVTQMGQEVILRCVPISNHLYFYWYRQILGQKVEFLVSFYNNEISEKSEIFDDQFSVERPDGSNFTLKIRSTKLEDSAMYFCAGGFSYEQYFGPGTRLTVT.

V gene TRBV5-1 combines with J gene TRBJ2-2; perhaps TRBD2 as D (5 bases). The CDR3 runs 14 residues. V was clipped by 4 bases and J by 2 bases, with 9 bases between them. Germline V gene sequence: CDR1 SGHRS, CDR2 YFSETQ. Written as DNA, the CDR3 is TGCGCCAGCAGCCAACGGGAAAACACCGGGGAGCTGTTTTTT. It is translated as CASSQRENTGELFF. Supplemented by reference TRBV5-1 and TRBJ2-2, the full variable domain reads KAGVTQTPRYLIKTRGQQVTLSCSPISGHRSVSWYQQTPGQGLQFLFEYFSETQRNKGNFPGRFSGRQFSNSRSEMNVSTLELGDSALYLCASSQRENTGELFFGEGSRLTVL.

V usage is TRBV24-1 and J usage is TRBJ1-1; 8 bases are a match to TRBD1. This CDR3 region has 13 residues. Per germline, CDR1 KGHDR and CDR2 SFDVKD. Unmatched junction bases numbered 5, after V lost 7 bases and J lost 5 bases. CDR3 sequence (DNA): TGTGCCACCAGCGAGCGACAGGGGACTGAAGCTTTCTTT. This translates into CATSERQGTEAFF.

The gene calls are TRBV30 and TRBJ1-2; D possibly corresponds to TRBD1 (5 bases). Per the germline V gene, CDR1 is GTSNPN and CDR2 is SVGIG (reference sequence). Trimming pared 0 bases from V and 4 bases from J, leaving 12 bases between. This CDR3 comprises 14 residues. The CDR3 DNA is TGTGCCTGGAGTGTACAGCGGGGCCTCTATGGCTACACCTTC. It is translated as CAWSVQRGLYGYTF.

Worth noting for this clone: One end of the junction varies from germline; a read error may be responsible. The V call is TRBV29-1, the J call TRBJ2-7; possible D gene TRBD1, 5 bases. There are 12 residues in the CDR3. The germline gives CDR1 SQVTM, CDR2 ANQGSEA. The CDR3 spells CSVPGLTTAQDF. Here the CDR3 DNA reads TGCAGCGTTCCTGGTTTAACGACAGCTCAGGACTTC.

The rearrangement uses TRBV7-2 and TRBJ1-3; D remains unclear. V was cut by 6 bases and J by 0 bases, with 12 bases left in between. The CDR3 covers 15 residues. CDR1 and CDR2 from the germline V gene are SGHTA and FQGNSA. For the CDR3, the DNA is TGTGCCAGCAGTATAGACACCTTCTCTGGAAACACCATATATTTT. Its translation: CASSIDTFSGNTIYF.

The chain has TRBV19 and TRBJ2-2, with D perhaps matching TRBD2 (6 bases). The ends were cut back, 1 base at V and 0 bases at J, with 6 bases in the middle. The CDR3 consists of 15 residues. The germline CDR1 and CDR2 sequences are LNHDA and SQIVND (reference sequence). The CDR3 is CASSIGGANTGELFF. The CDR3 DNA follows: TGTGCCAGTAGTATAGGGGGGGCGAACACCGGGGAGCTGTTTTTT.